The source of this T cell receptor (beta chain) is a study of T cell responses to AZD1222 COVID-19 vaccine. V was pared by 2 bases and J by 3 bases, with 2 bases of the junction left unmatched. The CDR3 extends over 15 amino acids. Germline V gene lookup returns CDR1 SGHTS and CDR2 YDEGEE. The repertoire was sequenced with immunoSEQ multiplex PCR; TCRdb's copy has only in-frame clones and lacks some. This sample has 140,000 to 150,000 clones, with about 92% found just once. The sequencing used peripheral blood, collected after recovery from COVID-19. This clonotype originated in an adult who had recovered from COVID-19. The V and J genes are TRBV5-8 and TRBJ2-7; TRBD2 matches 13 bases. The CDR3 DNA sequence: TGTGCCAGCAGCTTCAGGACTAGCGGGGGCTACGAGCAGTACTTC. Protein sequence: CASSFRTSGGYEQYF.